What follows describes a single T cell receptor (beta chain). Its antigen remains unknown. Profiled with immunoSEQ multiplex PCR; TCRdb holds only in-frame clones, not every one. The table includes about 50,000 clones, nearly 80% detected once. This record comes from a study of OX40 agonist ivuxolimab in advanced cancers. Study results and limitations: Mean expanded clone counts were higher in CD8+ than CD4+ T cells. Compared with others, partial responders at 0.1-3.0 mg/kg displayed clonal expansion among the lowest.

The CDR3 totals 14 residues. Germline CDR1 is LGHNA and CDR2 is YNFKEQ. V was cut by 0 bases and J by 6 bases, with 9 bases left in between. The sample in question was CD4+ or CD8+ T cells sorted from blood, obtained in a trial of the OX40 agonist ivuxolimab. The chain employs TRBV4-2 and TRBJ1-5; D remains ambiguous. This receptor was obtained from an adult with an advanced solid tumor such as melanoma, head and neck, liver or kidney cancer. CDR3 sequence: CASSQDGKGQPQHF. The CDR3 DNA is TGTGCCAGCAGCCAAGATGGAAAGGGTCAGCCCCAGCATTTT.